One sample yielded the 16 T cell receptor beta chains listed below, sequenced in a study of T cell clonality in common variable immunodeficiency. Sequencing was performed with immunoSEQ multiplex PCR; in TCRdb, only in-frame clones are kept and a portion is missing. The sample shows about 52,000 clones, none of them appearing just once. Sample: peripheral blood mononuclear cells. These TCRs come from a person aged 18 to 75 in good health.

This clone was counted ten times or more. The chain's CDR3 is CASTPFPPDCSGNTIYF. The part of the CDR3 DNA that was read is TGCGCCAGCACCCCCTTCCCCCCCGACTGCTCTGGAAACACC. The chain recombines TRBV23-1 with TRBJ1-3; D unclear. The read is 3 residues too short to cover the CDR3 end, so that end is filled in from the germline J gene. TRBV23-1 is recorded as an ORF, its role being uncertain. This CDR3 region has 17 residues. V was shortened by 7 bases and J by 0 bases, with 19 bases between the two germline ends.

This clone came up many times. The CDR3 is cut off 3 residues early in the read; its end comes from the germline J gene. The rearrangement uses TRBV4-1 and TRBJ1-2, with TRBD1 matching over 10 bases. J was trimmed by 7 bases and V by 1 base; bases with no gene match: 3. The CDR3 length is 14 residues. Germline CDR1 MGHRA, CDR2 YSYEKL. CDR3: CASSQGDRGGGYTF. The part of the CDR3 DNA that was read is TGCGCCAGCAGCCAAGGGGACAGGGGCGGTGGC.

This clone was found many times. Read sequence stops 3 residues before the CDR3 end, and the germline J gene provides the missing end. This rearrangement joins TRBV5-1 to TRBJ2-7; 8 nucleotides align to TRBD1. Germline V gene sequence: CDR1 SGHRS, CDR2 YFSETQ. This CDR3 spans 15 amino acids. V was pared by 4 bases and J by 1 base, with 7 bases of the junction left unmatched. The CDR3 DNA, read in part, is TGCGCCAGCAGCAACGGACAGGGAAGGTCCTACGAG. It translates to CASSNGQGRSYE. The entire CDR3 sequence reads CASSNGQGRSYEQYF.

This clone was seen ten or more times. The CDR3 goes on 3 residues after the read ends, and that part is filled in from the germline J gene. V and J are TRBV20-1 and TRBJ2-1; D is uncertain. CDR1 and CDR2 (germline): DFQATT, SNEGSKA (reference sequence). There are 15 residues in the CDR3. Trimming removed 1 base from V and 0 bases from J, with 10 bases in between. The covered CDR3 bases are TGCAGTGCTAGAGGGGCCGAAAGCTCCTACAATGAG. Protein product: CSARGAESSYNE. The CDR3 in its entirety is CSARGAESSYNEQFF.

Many counts were recorded for this clone. The read ends 3 residues shy of where the CDR3 ends; the end is completed using the germline J gene. V gene TRBV30 combines with J gene TRBJ2-5, with a tentative D call TRBD2 (6 bases). Germline assignment: CDR1 GTSNPN and CDR2 SVGIG (reference sequence). The germline V and J ends were trimmed by 0 bases and 5 bases, with 7 bases remaining between them. The CDR3 spans 12 residues. CDR3 bases read: TGTGCCTGGAGTGTCCTAGCGGAGACC. Residues: CAWSVLAET. The full CDR3 is CAWSVLAETQYF.

This clone showed up many times. The read terminates 3 residues ahead of where the CDR3 ends, so the germline J gene completes it. The chain joins TRBV5-5 to TRBJ1-1; D is unresolved. CDR1 is SGHKS and CDR2 is YYEKEE in the germline V gene (reference sequence). V dropped 4 bases and J dropped 6 bases, with 7 bases sitting between them. This CDR3 spans 11 amino acids. CDR3 DNA, as far as it was read: TGTGCCAGCAGCGAAGCACCTGAA. Protein sequence: CASSEAPE. The whole CDR3 protein is CASSEAPEAFF.

Many counts were recorded for this clone. The CDR3 extends 3 residues past the end of the read, so its final part is completed from the germline J gene. The chain couples TRBV20-1 to TRBJ1-1; D might be TRBD1 (6 bases). Per the germline V gene, CDR1 is DFQATT and CDR2 is SNEGSKA (reference sequence). The ends were cut back, 5 bases at V and 1 base at J, with 11 bases in the middle. The CDR3 is 13 amino acids. CDR3 DNA (partial): TGCAGTGCTCTCGGACAGCCGAACACTGAA. It encodes CSALGQPNTE. The whole CDR3 region reads CSALGQPNTEAFF.

This clone was counted between two and nine times. The read comes to an end 3 residues before the CDR3 does, leaving the germline J gene to fill in the end. V is TRBV2 and J is TRBJ1-5, with no clear D. CDR3 length equals 14 residues. The germline gives CDR1 SNHLY, CDR2 FYNNEI. Trimming shortened V by 2 bases and J by 2 bases, and 7 bases separated the two germline ends. The sequenced part of the CDR3 DNA is TGTGCCAGCAGTGAACGTCGGGGCAATCAGCCC. It is translated as CASSERRGNQP. The entire CDR3 reads CASSERRGNQPQHF.

This clone was seen more than once but under ten times. The read ends 3 residues before the CDR3 terminus; that terminus is restored from the germline J gene. The rearrangement joins TRBV19 to TRBJ1-6; possibly TRBD1 for D (6 bases). The CDR3 length is 16 residues. V lost 4 bases and J 7 bases, leaving 17 bases between the germline ends. Per germline, CDR1 LNHDA and CDR2 SQIVND (reference sequence). CDR3 loop: CASSTRTAQTNSPLHF. The sequenced CDR3 bases are TGTGCCAGTAGTACAAGGACAGCACAAACGAATTCACCC.

This clone was picked up a small number of times. Sequencing ends 3 residues short of the CDR3 end; the germline J gene provides the rest. The rearrangement links TRBV5-5 to TRBJ1-1; D uncertain. The CDR3 length is 14 residues. Germline loops: CDR1 SGHKS, CDR2 YYEKEE (reference sequence). V lost 0 bases to trimming and J lost 1 base, with 7 bases between them. Here the CDR3 reads CASSLEGQNTEAFF. Partial CDR3 DNA: TGTGCCAGCAGCTTGGAGGGCCAGAACACTGAA.

Partial CDR3 DNA: TGTGCCAGAAGCCCCGACAGTAATCAGCCC. Its translation is CARSPDSNQP. The full CDR3 reads CARSPDSNQPQHF. The chain has TRBV5-3 and TRBJ1-5, with D tentatively TRBD1 (5 bases). The read ends 3 residues shy of where the CDR3 ends; the end is completed using the germline J gene. TRBV5-3 is given ORF status, its function remaining uncertain. V lost 4 bases to trimming and J lost 4 bases, with 9 bases between them. The CDR3 has 13 amino acids.

This clone occurred many times. Sequencing ends 3 residues short of the CDR3 end; the germline J gene provides the rest. This chain links TRBV18 with TRBJ2-7, with 9 bases aligning to TRBD1. Germline values: CDR1 KGHSH, CDR2 LQKENI. Trimming at V came to 3 bases and at J to 5 bases, leaving 8 bases not matched to a gene. The CDR3 consists of 15 residues. CDR3 bases read: TGTGCCAGCTCACCCGTGACAGGGGGGACTAACGAG. Its protein is CASSPVTGGTNE. The CDR3 reads in full as CASSPVTGGTNEQYF. Using reference TRBV18 and TRBJ2-7 for the parts outside the CDR3, the full variable domain is NAGVMQNPRHLVRRRGQEARLRCSPMKGHSHVYWYRQLPEEGLKFMVYLQKENIIDESGMPKERFSAEFPKEGPSILRIQQVVRGDSAAYFCASSPVTGGTNEQYFGPGTRLTVT.

The sample holds many counts of this clone. The read terminates 3 residues before the CDR3 end, so the remaining end is supplied by the germline J gene. The rearrangement links TRBV20-1 to TRBJ2-3; the match to TRBD2 covers 11 bases. After removal of 0 bases from V and 4 bases from J, the junction contained 9 bases not matched to a gene. The length of the CDR3 is 17 residues. Germline V gene sequence: CDR1 DFQATT, CDR2 SNEGSKA (reference sequence). The covered CDR3 bases are TGCAGTGCTAGAGATTATACCGGGACTAGCGGATCAGATACG. Its translation: CSARDYTGTSGSDT. The whole CDR3 region reads CSARDYTGTSGSDTQYF.

This clone was recorded many times. This same CDR3 is encoded by further DNA sequences in the sample. The CDR3 sequence: CASSHLRFHSGNTIYF. The DNA read from the CDR3 is TGTGCCAGCAGCCACCTCAGGTTTCACTCTGGAAACACC. V usage is TRBV4-2 and J usage is TRBJ1-3; D remains ambiguous. The DNA ends 3 residues before the CDR3 does, and the rest of the CDR3 is filled in from the germline J gene. Looked up from germline, CDR1 is LGHNA and CDR2 is YNFKEQ. This CDR3 is 16 amino acids long. V was pared by 3 bases and J by 0 bases, with 12 bases between.

This clone appeared many times. Read sequence stops 3 residues before the CDR3 end, and the germline J gene provides the missing end. V is TRBV20-1 and J is TRBJ1-4; 10 nucleotides line up with TRBD1. J lost 8 bases, V lost 0 bases, and 6 bases had no gene match. Germline CDR1 DFQATT, CDR2 SNEGSKA (reference sequence). The CDR3 length is 15 residues. The CDR3 here is CSARDRGQGGEKLFF. Incomplete CDR3 DNA: TGCAGTGCTAGAGATCGAGGACAGGGGGGAGAAAAA.

This clone was counted many times. The sequence runs out 3 residues before the end of the CDR3; the remainder is reconstructed from the germline J gene. The V call is TRBV20-1, the J call TRBJ2-3; 12 bases agree with TRBD2. J lost 2 bases, V lost 6 bases, and 3 bases had no gene match. Germline CDR1 DFQATT, CDR2 SNEGSKA (reference sequence). The CDR3 extends over 14 amino acids. Here the CDR3 reads CSAGTSGYTDTQYF. The CDR3 bases that were read are TGCAGTGCGGGGACTAGCGGGTACACAGATACG.